Shown below are 20 T cell receptor beta chains from a single sample sequenced in a study of blood T cell repertoires in COVID-19. Some clones are missing from TCRdb's copy, which holds only in-frame ones; the method was immunoSEQ multiplex PCR. The sample holds a few hundred thousand clones, around 85% seen once. Sequencing was carried out using PBMCs or T cells enriched from blood (not recorded which). These receptors were taken from a woman aged 25 to 45 who had recovered from COVID-19.

The chain links TRBV28 to TRBJ1-1; 7 nucleotides agree with TRBD1. The CDR3 loop spans 14 amino acids. The J segment lost 1 base and the V segment lost 3 bases, leaving 2 bases of the junction unmatched. CDR1 and CDR2 from the germline V gene are MDHEN and SYDVKM. CDR3: CASSLTGSNTEAFF. The CDR3 DNA reads TGTGCCAGCAGTTTGACAGGGTCGAACACTGAAGCTTTCTTT.

This chain uses TRBV2 with TRBJ1-2, with 8 bases that match TRBD1. Germline CDR1 reads SNHLY; CDR2 reads FYNNEI. J lost 8 bases, V lost 4 bases, and 9 bases had no gene match. This CDR3 contains 14 residues. The CDR3 DNA follows: TGTGCCAGCAGTGTCGACAGGGGAAGGGACGGCTACACCTTC. Protein sequence: CASSVDRGRDGYTF.

The chain joins TRBV28 to TRBJ1-3, with TRBD1 as a possible D gene (5 bases). Germline CDR1 is MDHEN and CDR2 is SYDVKM. Trimming removed 7 bases from V and 4 bases from J, with 20 bases in between. CDR3 length: 16 amino acids. The CDR3 bases are TGTGCCAGCACCTTAACCCCCCCAGGGCTCGGAAACACCATATATTTT. It yields the protein CASTLTPPGLGNTIYF.

This sequence joins TRBV5-1 and TRBJ2-3; 8 nucleotides agree with TRBD2. Trimming cost V 4 bases and J 2 bases; bases outside gene matches: 6. Germline assignment: CDR1 SGHRS and CDR2 YFSETQ. The CDR3 runs 15 residues. The DNA of the CDR3 is TGCGCCAGCAGCCCACGGGAGGGGTTCACAGATACGCAGTATTTT. It codes for CASSPREGFTDTQYF.

This clone was seen at least ten times. Other DNA sequences in the same sample also yield this CDR3. The CDR3 coding sequence is TGTGCCAGCAGTGACTCACAGGGCACAGATACGCAGTATTTT. Its protein is CASSDSQGTDTQYF. The chain uses TRBV6-4 and TRBJ2-3; a possible D gene is TRBD1 (5 bases). The CDR3 spans 14 residues. Trimming removed 0 bases at V and 1 base at J, with 5 bases between. Germline values: CDR1 MRHNA, CDR2 SNTAGT.

The chain combines TRBV27 with TRBJ1-6; TRBD1 matches at 7 bases. The junction had 6 bases not matched to a gene; V was cut back by 6 bases and J by 7 bases. The CDR3 sequence is 14 residues long. Per germline, CDR1 MNHEY and CDR2 SMNVEV (reference sequence). The CDR3 sequence: CASRPGQRNSPLHF. CDR3 bases: TGTGCCAGCAGGCCGGGACAGAGGAATTCACCCCTCCACTTT.

The chain employs TRBV29-1 and TRBJ1-3; no clear D. There are 14 residues in the CDR3. The V gene lost 3 bases and the J gene lost 2 bases, with 11 bases spanning the gap. Per germline, CDR1 SQVTM and CDR2 ANQGSEA. CDR3 bases: TGCAGCGTTGAGGGGAGGGCGGCTGGAAACACCATATATTTT. Its protein is CSVEGRAAGNTIYF.

The genes are TRBV28 and TRBJ1-1; a possible D gene is TRBD1 (5 bases). Looked up from germline, CDR1 is MDHEN and CDR2 is SYDVKM. The V gene lost 10 bases and the J gene lost 6 bases, with 15 bases spanning the gap. CDR3 length equals 12 residues. The CDR3 DNA follows: TGTGCCACAAGGCTTGGGGGGGCTGAAGCTTTCTTT. Encoded protein: CATRLGGAEAFF.

The rearrangement links TRBV7-9 to TRBJ1-1; D is unresolved. Trimming left V 1 base short and J 10 bases short, with 10 bases between. The germline V gene has CDR1 SEHNR and CDR2 FQNEAQ (reference sequence). CDR3 size: 12 residues. The CDR3 loop is CASSLERFGAFF. For the CDR3, the DNA is TGTGCCAGCAGCTTAGAACGGTTTGGAGCTTTCTTT.

The chain combines TRBV28 with TRBJ1-5; 8 bases are shared with TRBD1. CDR1 MDHEN and CDR2 SYDVKM come from the germline V gene. J was trimmed by 8 bases and V by 6 bases; bases with no gene match: 9. This CDR3 is 14 amino acids long. The CDR3 coding sequence is TGTGCCAGCAGCCTTCACAGGGGGATAGAGCCCCAGCATTTT. It translates to CASSLHRGIEPQHF.

This clone has just a few counts. This chain joins TRBV7-9 and TRBJ2-2; unclear D gene. This CDR3 has 12 residues. CDR1 SEHNR and CDR2 FQNEAQ come from the germline V gene (reference sequence). With 5 bases removed from V and 6 bases from J, the gap between germline ends came to 7 bases. The CDR3 reads CASSALPGELFF. CDR3 sequence (DNA): TGTGCCAGCAGCGCACTACCCGGGGAGCTGTTTTTT.

This clone appeared a single time. The chain joins TRBV30 to TRBJ2-2; the D gene is possibly TRBD1 (5 bases). Trimming cost V 0 bases and J 4 bases, with 12 bases left between them. CDR1 is GTSNPN, CDR2 SVGIG, per germline (reference sequence). The CDR3 spans 15 residues. CDR3 region: CAWSVGAGITGELFF. The CDR3 nucleotides are TGTGCCTGGAGTGTAGGGGCAGGAATCACCGGGGAGCTGTTTTTT.

The gene calls are TRBV28 and TRBJ1-5, with D maybe TRBD1 (5 bases). The CDR3 runs 14 residues. Germline V gives CDR1 MDHEN, CDR2 SYDVKM. V lost 5 bases and J 4 bases, leaving 12 bases between the germline ends. CDR3: CASSPLGGNQPQHF. In DNA, the CDR3 is TGTGCCAGCAGTCCCCTCGGGGGGAATCAGCCCCAGCATTTT.

The chain couples TRBV2 to TRBJ1-2, with D perhaps TRBD1 (6 bases). CDR1 is SNHLY and CDR2 is FYNNEI in the germline V gene. V lost 7 bases to trimming and J lost 3 bases, with 21 bases between them. The CDR3 covers 16 residues. DNA for the CDR3: TGTGCCAGCAACTCTGGGCTGGGGGCCGGGGACTATGGCTACACCTTC. It is translated as CASNSGLGAGDYGYTF.

This clone was picked up one time. V and J are TRBV4-1 and TRBJ2-1, with 8 bases matching TRBD1. CDR1 is MGHRA and CDR2 is YSYEKL in the germline V gene. V trimming: 2 bases; J trimming: 10 bases; junction bases outside the gene matches: 10. This CDR3 has 15 residues. CDR3 sequence: CASSQFSGGLVEQFF. CDR3 DNA sequence: TGCGCCAGCAGCCAATTCTCAGGGGGCCTGGTGGAGCAGTTCTTC.

CDR3 sequence reads: CASGSTSGGIPGTQYF. In nucleotides, the CDR3 is TGTGCTAGTGGTTCCACTAGCGGGGGGATCCCGGGGACCCAGTACTTC. This rearrangement joins TRBV12-5 to TRBJ2-5, with 12 nucleotides matching TRBD2. The CDR3 has 16 amino acids. J lost 7 bases, V lost 4 bases, and 10 bases had no gene match. The germline V gene encodes CDR1 LGHNT and CDR2 FRNRAP.

This chain joins TRBV10-1 and TRBJ2-6; 7 nucleotides agree with TRBD1. The germline V gene has CDR1 WNHNN and CDR2 SYGVQD (reference sequence). The J segment lost 0 bases and the V segment lost 4 bases, leaving 12 bases of the junction unmatched. There are 19 residues in the CDR3. CDR3 protein: CASSGYRDSGFSGANVLTF. CDR3 DNA: TGCGCCAGCAGTGGATACCGGGACAGTGGATTCTCTGGGGCCAACGTCCTGACTTTC.

The chain recombines TRBV7-9 with TRBJ1-2; D is unclear. Germline V gene data show CDR1 as SEHNR and CDR2 as FQNEAQ (reference sequence). The V gene lost 5 bases and the J gene lost 0 bases, with 13 bases spanning the gap. The CDR3 consists of 15 residues. CDR3 nucleotides: TGTGCCAGCAGCCCCCAGGCCGTGGCTAACTATGGCTACACCTTC. Translated, it gives CASSPQAVANYGYTF.

The chain joins TRBV5-4 to TRBJ1-6; 7 nucleotides align to TRBD1. From germline, CDR1 is SGHNT and CDR2 YYREEE (reference sequence). This CDR3 is 15 amino acids long. V was clipped by 1 base and J by 5 bases; unmatched bases: 3. The CDR3 DNA is TGTGCCAGCAGCTTGCGGGACAGAGATAATTCACCCCTCCACTTT. As protein: CASSLRDRDNSPLHF.

This clone was observed a handful of times. The V gene is TRBV28, the J gene TRBJ1-3, with TRBD1 identical over 7 bases. Looked up from germline, CDR1 is MDHEN and CDR2 is SYDVKM. This CDR3 is built from 13 residues. J gave up 6 bases and V 7 bases, and 6 bases lay outside the gene matches. CDR3 DNA: TGTGCCAGCATCTTAACAGGGGAAAACACCATATATTTT. Protein: CASILTGENTIYF.